This TCR beta chain is drawn from a study of blood T cell repertoires in COVID-19. Study background: PBMCs, B-cell-depleted T cells, or T cells provided the cDNA or gDNA that made up the material.

How the authors handled the data: Estimation of nucleated cell counts relied on the amplification of reference gene primers. The data were produced by immunoSEQ multiplex PCR, yet TCRdb's version contains in-frame clones alone and is incomplete. The V and J calls and the clone size are those of that table, but D and trimming were determined from the DNA. The sample records some 120,000 clones, approximately 90% being singletons. Patients in Seattle were enrolled during active infection, then followed longitudinally. This clone was counted only a few times. V shed 4 bases, J shed 8 bases, and the junction held 7 bases outside the gene matches. The CDR3 runs to 13 residues. Per the germline V gene, CDR1 is MDHEN and CDR2 is SYDVKM.

The chain uses TRBV28 and TRBJ1-2, with 7 bases that match TRBD1. The sequence came from a man aged 45-65 years with COVID-19, enrolled during active disease. The sequenced material came from peripheral blood. For the CDR3, the DNA is TGTGCCAGCAGTTCCGGAGACAGGGCGGGCTACACCTTC. Translated, it gives CASSSGDRAGYTF.